Listed below are T cell receptor beta chains from one sample, sequenced in a study of blood T cell repertoires in COVID-19. Measured with immunoSEQ multiplex PCR; TCRdb has only the in-frame clones, and not every one. The sample contains 200,000 or so clones, around 80% of which appear only once. Input material: peripheral blood. The receptors originated from a human donor in a cohort sampled during active COVID-19. CDR3s include the opening cysteine and the closing phenylalanine or tryptophan. A D gene is named only where the DNA matches it firmly.

d_call,v_call,cdr3_aa
TRBD2,TRBV27,CASSLGLAGGGYEQYF
-,TRBV5-1,CASSFRRDTEQYF
TRBD1,TRBV9,CASGATGAINEKLFF
-,TRBV5-1,CASSRQWQSQETQYF
TRBD1,TRBV28,CASIRTGPYRRPQHF
-,TRBV7-2,CASSKTGSNYGYTF
-,TRBV9,CASSVDGLRTYEQYF
TRBD1,TRBV7-3,CASSSGTGTNTIYF
TRBD1,TRBV15,CATTRGDSTHQPQHF
-,TRBV7-3,CASGEAGSSYNEQFF
TRBD2,TRBV18,CASSPSRTSGGTDTQYF
-,TRBV10-3,CAISESRGGEETQYF
TRBD2,TRBV7-9,CASSEAAGEPRDTQYF
TRBD1,TRBV13,CASSKDRRSYEQYF
-,TRBV4-3,CASSQDPQGFYEQYF
-,TRBV5-1,CASSLGQVGHVETQYF
TRBD1,TRBV15,CATSRSPDRGNGYTF
-,TRBV9,CASSSRGYEQYF
TRBD1,TRBV5-1,CASSHGQGAYEQYF
TRBD1,TRBV18,CASSPDRGSYEQYF
-,TRBV19,CASSTSGFSNQPQHF
TRBD1,TRBV28,CASSLWDRDMYTEAFF
-,TRBV6-6,CASSSLYQPQHF
TRBD2,TRBV6-1,CASRENLAAGTDTQYF
-,TRBV5-4,CASSLGGPSYEQYF
TRBD1,TRBV28,CASSPITGTVYGYTF
TRBD2,TRBV6-6,CASSSSGREKTQYF
-,TRBV18,CASSPLTAPKSGYTF
-,TRBV9,CASSAQGGDTYEQYF
-,TRBV27,CASSFEGGSQPQHF
-,TRBV7-2,CASSSRGGNTIYF
-,TRBV7-2,CASSLAFVKSSSYNEQFF
TRBD2,TRBV28,CASSFNGLAGLYEQYF
TRBD1,TRBV27,CASSSYRGLVEKLFF
TRBD1,TRBV9,CASSAATGGGGYTF
TRBD1,TRBV5-1,CASSRWGTGGISGANVLTF
-,TRBV7-3,CASSLKPTLEAFF
TRBD1,TRBV27,CASRPHNTGGLRSEQYF
-,TRBV27,CASSLSSIGARNEQFF
TRBD2,TRBV5-4,CASSWTSGSTDTQYF